Many counts were recorded for the clone carrying this T cell receptor beta chain. This specimen comes from a study of Graves' ophthalmopathy and Graves' hyperthyroidism. Background on the study: Blood was drawn at initial diagnosis, before any treatment.

Beta-chain TCR CDR3 regions were amplified from RNA transcripts. A first-round RT-PCR used HTBI primers, followed by a second-round multiplex PCR. TCRdb analysed the multiplex PCR reads with MiXCR anew, one entry per CDR3 protein. The profile shows hundreds of thousands of distinct CDR3 sequences, about 22% of them singletons. Germline V gene data show CDR1 as LNHNV and CDR2 as YYDKDF (reference sequence). The CDR3 has 14 amino acids. V dropped 4 bases and J dropped 7; count of bases not matched to a gene: 8. Material: peripheral blood. The rearrangement joins TRBV15 to TRBJ2-5, with TRBD2 matching over 8 bases. The sequence derives from a woman in her forties or fifties with Graves' ophthalmopathy. The CDR3 coding sequence is TGTGCCACCAGCAAGTTTACGGGGGGGGGGACCCAGTACTTC. It translates to CATSKFTGGGTQYF.